The present T cell receptor beta chain was sequenced within a study of T cell repertoires in cytomegalovirus infection. TCRdb re-called the reads through MiXCR, storing one row per CDR3 protein. The table lists 750,000 to 950,000 distinct CDR3 sequences, roughly 28% of them singletons. This clonotype has more than one count but fewer than ten. Antigen unknown. V was pared by 5 bases and J by 6 bases, with 14 bases of the junction left unmatched. The CDR3 spans 16 residues. Germline CDR1 and CDR2: SGHVS and FNYEAQ. This sequence originates from a human donor in good health (CMV status not recorded). Some clones in this sample may be carry-over from other donors' samples. The chain joins TRBV7-6 to TRBJ2-7; 9 positions match TRBD1. Sequencing used cultured CD8+ T cells from PBMCs, obtained from culture after CMV antigen stimulation. For the CDR3, the DNA is TGTGCCAGCAGCGATAGGCGGACAGGGGAGAGAGGCGAGCAGTACTTC. This codes for CASSDRRTGERGEQYF.